This T cell receptor beta chain comes out of a study of T cells in narcolepsy. TCRdb keeps only in-frame clones here, not all; method: immunoSEQ multiplex PCR. Of about 25,000 clones in the sample, about 80% are singletons; the top ten hold 0.7% to 0.75%. General study points: Autoreactive clonotypes reportedly recurred in blood of same and different patients, not controls. HCRT-specific and TRIB2-specific autoreactive clonotypes appeared among same-patient CSF and blood CD4+ clonotypes.

Comments on this clone: Its antigen is not identified.

The TCR originated in a human donor with narcolepsy. Sequencing input: CD45RA- memory CD4+ T cells from PBMCs.

CDR3 nucleotide sequence: TGTGCCAGCAGTTCCGACGGGAACACCGGGGAGCTGTTTTTT. Protein sequence: CASSSDGNTGELFF. The genes are TRBV11-2 and TRBJ2-2; D unresolved. From germline, CDR1 is SGHAT and CDR2 FQNNGV. The germline V and J ends were trimmed by 6 bases and 1 base, with 9 bases remaining between them. The CDR3 covers 14 residues. The full variable domain, in which reference TRBV11-2 and TRBJ2-2 provide the parts outside the CDR3, is EAGVAQSPRYKIIEKRQSVAFWCNPISGHATLYWYQQILGQGPKLLIQFQNNGVVDDSQLPKDRFSAERLKGVDSTLKIQPAKLEDSAVYLCASSSDGNTGELFFGEGSRLTVL.